This TCR beta chain was profiled in a study of blood T cell repertoires in COVID-19. The CDR3 spans 15 residues. In germline, CDR1 is SGHRS, CDR2 YFSETQ. Trimming took off 2 bases at V and 3 bases at J, with 11 bases between the two ends. The repertoire was sequenced with immunoSEQ multiplex PCR; TCRdb's copy has only in-frame clones and lacks some. The data hold a few hundred thousand clones, with 80% to 90% observed a single time. The TCR originated in a man aged 55 to 70 with acute or convalescent COVID-19. The chain employs TRBV5-1 and TRBJ1-4; a possible D gene is TRBD1 (6 bases). The sequenced material came from peripheral blood. The CDR3 sequence: CASSLTGTSNEKLFF. CDR3 sequence (DNA): TGCGCCAGCAGCTTAACAGGGACGTCTAATGAAAAACTGTTTTTT.